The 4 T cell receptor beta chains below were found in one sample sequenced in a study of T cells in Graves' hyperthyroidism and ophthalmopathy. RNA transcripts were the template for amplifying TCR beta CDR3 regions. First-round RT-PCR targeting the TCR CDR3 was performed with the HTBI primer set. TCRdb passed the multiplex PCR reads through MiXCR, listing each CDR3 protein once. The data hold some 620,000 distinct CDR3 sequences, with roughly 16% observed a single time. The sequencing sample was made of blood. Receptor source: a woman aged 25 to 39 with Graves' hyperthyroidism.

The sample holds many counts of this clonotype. The chain's CDR3 is CASIDDKADQETQYF. The CDR3 coding sequence is TGTGCCAGCATCGATGACAAAGCGGACCAAGAGACCCAGTACTTC. The chain is built from TRBV3-1 and TRBJ2-5, with TRBD2 as a possible D gene (5 bases). The CDR3 is 15 residues long. V was cut by 7 bases and J by 0 bases, with 15 bases left in between. CDR1 is LGHDT, CDR2 YNNKEL, per germline (reference sequence).

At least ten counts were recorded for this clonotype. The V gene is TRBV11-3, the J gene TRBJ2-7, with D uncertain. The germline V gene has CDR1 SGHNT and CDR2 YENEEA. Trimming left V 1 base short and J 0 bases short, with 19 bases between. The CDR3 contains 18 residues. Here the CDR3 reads CASSLGHQFGSLSYEQYF. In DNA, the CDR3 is TGTGCCAGCAGCTTAGGTCATCAGTTCGGATCACTCTCCTACGAGCAGTACTTC. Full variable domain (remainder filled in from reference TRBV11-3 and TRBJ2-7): EAGVVQSPRYKIIEKKQPVAFWCNPISGHNTLYWYLQNLGQGPELLIRYENEEAVDDSQLPKDRFSAERLKGVDSTLKIQPAELGDSAVYLCASSLGHQFGSLSYEQYFGPGTRLTVT.

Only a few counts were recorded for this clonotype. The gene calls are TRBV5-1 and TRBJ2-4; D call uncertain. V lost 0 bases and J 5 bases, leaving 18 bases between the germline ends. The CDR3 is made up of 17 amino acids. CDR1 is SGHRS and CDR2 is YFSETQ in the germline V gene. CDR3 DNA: TGCGCCAGCAGCTTGGCCGGATACACCGTAGGGCAAAACATTCAGTACTTC. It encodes CASSLAGYTVGQNIQYF.

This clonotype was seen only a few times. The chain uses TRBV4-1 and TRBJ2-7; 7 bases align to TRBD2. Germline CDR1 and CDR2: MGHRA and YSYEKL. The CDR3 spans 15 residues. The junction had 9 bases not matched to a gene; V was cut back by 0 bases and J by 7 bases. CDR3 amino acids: CASSQEGAGVREQYF. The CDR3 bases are TGCGCCAGCAGCCAAGAGGGCGCGGGAGTTCGTGAGCAGTACTTC.